The source of this T cell receptor (beta chain) is a study of kidney transplant recipient with SARS-CoV-2 infection. This clonotype was seen many times. TCRdb reprocessed the reads via MiXCR and lists one record per CDR3 protein. Of about 240,000 distinct CDR3 sequences in the sample, under 30% were seen once. The sample here was a blood sample, taken at baseline and between days 110 and 120 from a kidney transplant recipient. The receptor's source is a young adult male patient who had COVID-19 and was a kidney transplant recipient. Some T cells may have originated in the graft donor.

This CDR3 reads CATSNDRYSYEQYF. The CDR3 region has the DNA TGTGCCACCAGCAACGACAGATACTCCTACGAGCAGTACTTC. The chain employs TRBV15 and TRBJ2-7; D perhaps matches TRBD1 (5 bases). Germline V gene lookup returns CDR1 LNHNV and CDR2 YYDKDF (reference sequence). CDR3 length equals 14 residues. V gave up 4 bases and J gave up 0 bases, with 10 bases separating them.